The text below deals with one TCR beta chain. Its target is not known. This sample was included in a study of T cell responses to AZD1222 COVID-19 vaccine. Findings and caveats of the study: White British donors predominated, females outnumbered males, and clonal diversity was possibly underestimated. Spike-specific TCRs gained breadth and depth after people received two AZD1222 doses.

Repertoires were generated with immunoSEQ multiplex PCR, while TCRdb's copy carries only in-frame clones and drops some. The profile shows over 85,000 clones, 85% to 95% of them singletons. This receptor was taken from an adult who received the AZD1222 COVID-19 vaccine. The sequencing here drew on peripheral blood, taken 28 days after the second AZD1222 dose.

The CDR3 DNA sequence: TGTGCCAGCAGGGAAAGACTAGCGGCCAACACCGGGGAGCTGTTTTTT. Its protein is CASRERLAANTGELFF. V usage is TRBV27 and J usage is TRBJ2-2, with 9 positions matching TRBD2. Germline V CDR1 and CDR2: MNHEY, SMNVEV (reference sequence). This CDR3 spans 16 amino acids. J lost 2 bases, V lost 6 bases, and 7 bases had no gene match.